The source of this T cell receptor (beta chain) is a study of T-cell memory formation after mild COVID-19. Study results and limitations: The pre-infection memory compartment contained some responding clones, suggesting cross-reactive memory joined. Later expanders leaned toward CD4+, whereas clones contracting from day 15 to 85 were balanced CD4/CD8.

Via MiXCR, TCRdb re-called the 5' RACE reads, giving one row per CDR3 protein. The repertoire consists of 150,000 to 200,000 distinct CDR3 sequences, with 25% to 40% occurring once and the leading ten covering more than 10%. This CDR3 is built from 14 residues. Germline assignment: CDR1 MNHNY and CDR2 SVGAGI (reference sequence). The J segment lost 6 bases and the V segment lost 6 bases, leaving 10 bases of the junction unmatched. This clonotype has only a few counts. Its antigen is unknown. The receptor was isolated from an adult woman who had mild COVID-19 (a few samples of this study predate the infection). Cell type and time point are not known. Source material: PBMCs or a T cell subset sorted from them (not recorded which). This sequence joins TRBV6-6 and TRBJ2-7; 8 bases are shared with TRBD1. This chain's CDR3 is CASRFPGTGGEQYF. The CDR3 region has the DNA TGTGCCAGCAGATTCCCCGGGACAGGCGGCGAGCAGTACTTC.